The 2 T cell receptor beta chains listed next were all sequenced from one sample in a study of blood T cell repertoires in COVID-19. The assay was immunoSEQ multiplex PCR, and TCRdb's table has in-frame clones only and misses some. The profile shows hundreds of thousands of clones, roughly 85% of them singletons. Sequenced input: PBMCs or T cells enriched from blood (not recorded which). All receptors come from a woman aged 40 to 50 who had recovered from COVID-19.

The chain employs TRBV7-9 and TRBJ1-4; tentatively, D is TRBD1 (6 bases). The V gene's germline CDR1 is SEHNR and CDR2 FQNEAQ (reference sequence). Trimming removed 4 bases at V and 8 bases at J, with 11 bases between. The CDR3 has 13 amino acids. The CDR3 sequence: CASSSEQGEKLFF. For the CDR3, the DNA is TGTGCCAGCAGCTCGGAACAGGGCGAAAAACTGTTTTTT.

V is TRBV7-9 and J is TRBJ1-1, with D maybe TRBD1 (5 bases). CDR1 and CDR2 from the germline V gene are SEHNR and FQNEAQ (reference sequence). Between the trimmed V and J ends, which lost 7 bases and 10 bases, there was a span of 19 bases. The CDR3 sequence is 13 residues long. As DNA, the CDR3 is TGTGCCAGCACCACTACCGGGGGTTGGGGAGCTTTCTTT. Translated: CASTTTGGWGAFF.